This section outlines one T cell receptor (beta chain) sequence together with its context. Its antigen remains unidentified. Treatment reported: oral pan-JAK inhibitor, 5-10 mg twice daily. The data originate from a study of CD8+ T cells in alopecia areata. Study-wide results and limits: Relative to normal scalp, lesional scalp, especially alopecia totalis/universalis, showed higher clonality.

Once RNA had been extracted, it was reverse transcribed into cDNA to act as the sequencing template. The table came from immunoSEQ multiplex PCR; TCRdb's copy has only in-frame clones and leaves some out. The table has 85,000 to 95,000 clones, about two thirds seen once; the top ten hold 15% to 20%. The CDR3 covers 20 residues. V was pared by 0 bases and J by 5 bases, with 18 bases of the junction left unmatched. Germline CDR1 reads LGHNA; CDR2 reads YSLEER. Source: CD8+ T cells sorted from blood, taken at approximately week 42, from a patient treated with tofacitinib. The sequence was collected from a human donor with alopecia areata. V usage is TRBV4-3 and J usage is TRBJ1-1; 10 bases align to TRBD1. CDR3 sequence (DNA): TGCGCCAGCAGCCAAGATCCCACCACAGACAGGGGGCTTCTGAGGACTGAAGCTTTCTTT. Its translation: CASSQDPTTDRGLLRTEAFF.